This is a list of T cell receptor beta chains from one sample in a study of T cells in localized non-small cell lung cancer. Only in-frame clones appear in the TCRdb table, and some are missing; sequencing was by immunoSEQ multiplex PCR. The sample lists 75,000 to 95,000 clones, around 90% occurring once. Sequenced material: peripheral blood, taken before any cancer treatment. These receptors came from a man aged 35 to 69 with stage I squamous cell lung carcinoma. Both conserved end residues are trimmed from each CDR3. Fields, in order: V gene, CDR3 length, J gene, CDR3 protein.

V: TRBV2; length: 11; J: TRBJ2-5; CDR3: ASTGLAGETQY
V: TRBV28; length: 13; J: TRBJ2-7; CDR3: ASTLDSGPAYEQY
V: TRBV2; length: 13; J: TRBJ1-1; CDR3: ASSAGGVGNTEAF
V: TRBV28; length: 12; J: TRBJ1-3; CDR3: ASREGIIGNTIY
V: TRBV4-1; length: 14; J: TRBJ1-2; CDR3: ASSPGEVNPNYGYT
V: TRBV7-2; length: 11; J: TRBJ1-2; CDR3: ASSFAETGGYT
V: TRBV7-2; length: 12; J: TRBJ1-3; CDR3: ASSRQGAGNTIY
V: TRBV9; length: 12; J: TRBJ2-3; CDR3: ASSVVSSGGGQY
V: TRBV5-1; length: 12; J: TRBJ1-1; CDR3: ASSLDREGTEAF
V: TRBV25-1; length: 13; J: TRBJ2-4; CDR3: ASSGVGLAKNIQY
V: TRBV19; length: 11; J: TRBJ2-2; CDR3: ASSLSRGGELF
V: TRBV28; length: 11; J: TRBJ1-2; CDR3: ASSEQGNYGYT
V: TRBV2; length: 12; J: TRBJ1-2; CDR3: ASRGQGVQYGYT
V: TRBV5-1; length: 14; J: TRBJ2-6; CDR3: ASSLAAGPGANVLT
V: TRBV7-3; length: 13; J: TRBJ1-1; CDR3: ASSRLGTGDTEAF
V: TRBV5-1; length: 14; J: TRBJ2-2; CDR3: ASSLPRQGAAGELF